Below are 30 T cell receptor beta chains sequenced from a single sample in a study of PD-L1 blockade in urothelial cancer. Sequencing used immunoSEQ multiplex PCR; TCRdb keeps in-frame clones, though not all of them. The sample carries some 52,000 clones, roughly 80% recorded once. Specimen: PBMCs, collected around atezolizumab (anti-PD-L1) treatment. The receptors shown here come from a man between 65 and 85 years old with urothelial cancer.

This clone has just a few counts. The chain has TRBV7-2 and TRBJ1-6, with a tentative D call TRBD1 (6 bases). V lost 5 bases, J lost 3 bases, and 17 bases lay in between. Germline V gives CDR1 SGHTA, CDR2 FQGNSA. There are 17 residues in the CDR3. The CDR3 sequence is CASSLSPRGLYNSPLHF. For the CDR3, the DNA is TGTGCCAGCAGCCTATCCCCCAGGGGCCTCTATAATTCACCCCTCCACTTT.

The chain uses TRBV5-1 and TRBJ1-1; a weak D match, TRBD1 (5 bases). The CDR3 is 14 residues long. The germline gives CDR1 SGHRS, CDR2 YFSETQ. V was clipped by 4 bases and J by 0 bases, with 10 bases between them. The CDR3 nucleotides are TGCGCCAGCAGCACCGGGACTTTGAACACTGAAGCTTTCTTT. Encoded protein: CASSTGTLNTEAFF. The full variable domain, rest sourced from reference TRBV5-1 and TRBJ1-1, is KAGVTQTPRYLIKTRGQQVTLSCSPISGHRSVSWYQQTPGQGLQFLFEYFSETQRNKGNFPGRFSGRQFSNSRSEMNVSTLELGDSALYLCASSTGTLNTEAFFGQGTRLTVV.

The CDR3 here is CASSLAINPGNTGELFF. CDR3 coding DNA: TGCGCCAGCAGCTTGGCCATTAACCCAGGGAACACCGGGGAGCTGTTTTTT. This sequence joins TRBV5-1 and TRBJ2-2, with D hard to call. The CDR3 is 17 amino acids. V was clipped by 0 bases and J by 1 base, with 13 bases between them. The germline V gene encodes CDR1 SGHRS and CDR2 YFSETQ.

The chain joins TRBV10-3 to TRBJ2-1; 8 positions match TRBD2. The CDR3 runs 17 residues. V trimming: 6 bases; J trimming: 0 bases; junction bases outside the gene matches: 10. Germline lookup yields CDR1 ENHRY and CDR2 SYGVKD. CDR3 nucleotide sequence: TGTGCCATCAGGGGGGGAGCGGGAGAGATCTCCTACAATGAGCAGTTCTTC. Its translation: CAIRGGAGEISYNEQFF.

By sample share, this clone is medium-sized. The CDR3: CASSLGGTYEQYF. Written as DNA, the CDR3 is TGTGCCAGCAGCTTAGGCGGGACCTACGAGCAGTACTTC. V usage is TRBV7-9 and J usage is TRBJ2-7, with D possibly being TRBD2 (6 bases). With 1 base removed from V and 2 bases from J, the gap between germline ends came to 6 bases. The CDR3 is 13 amino acids. Germline CDR1 reads SEHNR; CDR2 reads FQNEAQ (reference sequence).

The rearrangement uses TRBV11-1 and TRBJ2-5, with TRBD2 as a possible D gene (5 bases). This CDR3 comprises 14 residues. CDR1 SGHAT and CDR2 FQDESV come from the germline V gene (reference sequence). Trimming removed 7 bases at V and 0 bases at J, with 12 bases between. The DNA for the CDR3 is TGTGCCAGCAACCTAAACGGGGACCAAGAGACCCAGTACTTC. Translated, it gives CASNLNGDQETQYF.

The V call is TRBV25-1, the J call TRBJ1-2; TRBD1 matches at 7 bases. CDR1 is MGHDK, CDR2 SYGVNS, per germline. V trimming: 1 base; J trimming: 8 bases; junction bases outside the gene matches: 10. The CDR3 consists of 15 residues. CDR3 bases: TGTGCCAGCAGTGAATTTATAGGGGGCTCGGGAGGCTACACCTTC. This codes for CASSEFIGGSGGYTF.

This clone was detected only a few times. The V gene is TRBV7-6, the J gene TRBJ2-7, with 10 bases matching TRBD1. The CDR3 runs 20 residues. The junction had 21 bases not matched to a gene; V was cut back by 2 bases and J by 5 bases. Germline loops: CDR1 SGHVS, CDR2 FNYEAQ. The CDR3 sequence is CASSLSPRGGTGVNRHEQYF. DNA for the CDR3: TGTGCCAGCAGCTTAAGCCCTCGTGGGGGGACAGGGGTAAATCGCCACGAGCAGTACTTC.

The rearrangement joins TRBV27 to TRBJ1-1, with TRBD1 matching over 7 bases. The junction had 10 bases not matched to a gene; V was cut back by 6 bases and J by 0 bases. The CDR3 is 16 residues long. CDR1 and CDR2 (germline): MNHEY, SMNVEV (reference sequence). Written as DNA, the CDR3 is TGTGCCAGCAGCCTGACCCAGACAGGGCTGAACACTGAAGCTTTCTTT. Its protein is CASSLTQTGLNTEAFF.

The rearrangement joins TRBV5-4 to TRBJ1-2, with D unclear. The germline V gene encodes CDR1 SGHNT and CDR2 YYREEE (reference sequence). V lost 4 bases, J lost 4 bases, and 11 bases lay in between. The CDR3 totals 13 residues. The CDR3 loop reads CASSRQAIYGYTF. The CDR3 region has the DNA TGTGCCAGCAGCCGCCAGGCTATCTATGGCTACACCTTC.

The rearrangement uses TRBV7-2 and TRBJ1-1; D remains unclear. CDR3 length equals 14 residues. The V gene's germline CDR1 is SGHTA and CDR2 FQGNSA. The V end was cut by 8 bases, the J end by 0 bases, with 13 bases between. Written as DNA, the CDR3 is TGTGCCAGCGCCTCCCTTACGGTGAACACTGAAGCTTTCTTT. It codes for CASASLTVNTEAFF.

The chain employs TRBV28 and TRBJ1-3, with a possible D match to TRBD1 (5 bases). CDR1 and CDR2 (germline): MDHEN, SYDVKM. The CDR3 is made up of 17 amino acids. Trimming stripped 3 bases from V and 4 bases from J, with 19 bases between. This chain's CDR3 is CASSFSSGGLGGNTIYF. CDR3 nucleotides: TGTGCCAGCAGTTTTTCGTCGGGGGGATTAGGAGGAAACACCATATATTTT. Using reference TRBV28 and TRBJ1-3 for the parts outside the CDR3, the full variable domain is DVKVTQSSRYLVKRTGEKVFLECVQDMDHENMFWYRQDPGLGLRLIYFSYDVKMKEKGDIPEGYSVSREKKERFSLILESASTNQTSMYLCASSFSSGGLGGNTIYFGEGSWLTVV.

The V gene is TRBV18, the J gene TRBJ1-1; D is uncertain. The CDR3 has 14 residues. V was cut by 6 bases and J by 3 bases, with 14 bases left in between. Germline V gene data show CDR1 as KGHSH and CDR2 as LQKENI. CDR3 sequence (DNA): TGTGCCAGCTCCCTGTCAACTAGGGACACTGAAGCTTTCTTT. As protein: CASSLSTRDTEAFF.

The chain uses TRBV7-8 and TRBJ1-4; a weak D match, TRBD1 (5 bases). This CDR3 comprises 14 residues. Germline V gives CDR1 SGHVS, CDR2 FQNEAQ. V shed 5 bases and J shed 7 bases, with 14 bases lying between them. This CDR3 reads CASSRTGLGEKLFF. DNA for the CDR3: TGTGCCAGCAGCCGAACGGGACTCGGTGAAAAACTGTTTTTT.

The rearrangement uses TRBV7-9 and TRBJ2-1; 8 bases line up with TRBD2. This CDR3 spans 16 amino acids. Germline CDR1 SEHNR, CDR2 FQNEAQ (reference sequence). Trimming removed 5 bases from V and 7 bases from J; junction bases left unmatched: 13. CDR3 DNA sequence: TGTGCCAGCAGCATTCGGACTAGCTCGAGCGCGAATGAGCAGTTCTTC. Translating it yields CASSIRTSSSANEQFF.

The rearrangement uses TRBV9 and TRBJ2-7; 9 bases are shared with TRBD1. Unmatched junction bases numbered 9, after V lost 3 bases and J lost 5 bases. The CDR3 is 15 residues long. Germline V gene sequence: CDR1 SGDLS, CDR2 YYNGEE. The CDR3 spells CASSARPGQGDEQYF. In DNA form, the CDR3 reads TGTGCCAGCAGCGCCAGGCCGGGACAGGGAGACGAGCAGTACTTC.

This clone was counted once. The J gene is TRBJ2-7, the V gene TRBV7-2; 12 bases agree with TRBD2. The CDR3 contains 18 residues. V lost 6 bases and J lost 6; bases outside the gene matches: 18. Germline CDR1 SGHTA, CDR2 FQGNSA. The CDR3 is CASRDTMTSGSWAGEQYF. The CDR3 DNA is TGTGCCAGCAGGGACACGATGACTAGCGGGAGTTGGGCGGGCGAGCAGTACTTC.

The chain recombines TRBV5-4 with TRBJ2-1; no definite D call. Looked up from germline, CDR1 is SGHNT and CDR2 is YYREEE (reference sequence). The CDR3 runs to 14 residues. Trimming removed 4 bases at V and 7 bases at J, with 15 bases between. The CDR3 protein is CASSPARSPNEQFF. CDR3 DNA: TGTGCCAGCAGCCCCGCCAGGTCGCCAAATGAGCAGTTCTTC.

The chain combines TRBV27 with TRBJ1-2; D is unresolved. The CDR3 spans 14 residues. Trimming removed 7 bases at V and 7 bases at J, with 19 bases between. The germline V gene encodes CDR1 MNHEY and CDR2 SMNVEV (reference sequence). CDR3 bases: TGTGCCAGCATCAAGACGGTCGGACGGGGTGGCTACACCTTC. Translating it yields CASIKTVGRGGYTF.

This chain uses TRBV9 with TRBJ2-3; D unclear. The V gene lost 4 bases and the J gene lost 0 bases, with 15 bases spanning the gap. CDR1 SGDLS and CDR2 YYNGEE come from the germline V gene. The CDR3 is 16 residues long. The CDR3 DNA reads TGTGCCAGCAGCTCACGATTTGGGCTAAGCACAGATACGCAGTATTTT. Translated, it gives CASSSRFGLSTDTQYF.

J is TRBJ1-4 and V is TRBV4-3; 7 nucleotides match TRBD1. CDR1 and CDR2 from the germline V gene are LGHNA and YSLEER. The junction had 11 bases not matched to a gene; V was cut back by 4 bases and J by 6 bases. This CDR3 spans 16 amino acids. The DNA for the CDR3 is TGCGCCAGCAGCCGACAGGGTGGGGCGGGCGATGAAAAACTGTTTTTT. Its protein is CASSRQGGAGDEKLFF.

The rearrangement joins TRBV28 to TRBJ1-2; TRBD1 is a possible D gene (5 bases). The CDR3 runs to 12 residues. Germline assignment: CDR1 MDHEN and CDR2 SYDVKM. V lost 6 bases to trimming and J lost 3 bases, with 8 bases between them. CDR3 sequence reads: CASRDSHYGYTF. DNA for the CDR3: TGTGCCAGCAGAGACAGTCACTATGGCTACACCTTC.

The CDR3 region is CASRLAGQSTDTQYF. CDR3 DNA: TGTGCCAGCAGACTAGCGGGACAAAGCACAGATACGCAGTATTTT. The V gene is TRBV6-1, the J gene TRBJ2-3; 10 bases match TRBD2. Losses at the gene ends were 6 bases for V and 0 bases for J; bases not matched to a gene: 3. The CDR3 has 15 amino acids. Germline CDR1 MNHNS, CDR2 SASEGT.

The V and J genes are TRBV28 and TRBJ2-3; 13 nucleotides match TRBD2. The CDR3 has 16 amino acids. With 7 bases clipped from V and 5 bases from J, the junction kept 9 bases outside the gene matches. Germline values: CDR1 MDHEN, CDR2 SYDVKM. CDR3 nucleotide sequence: TGTGCCAGCAATCCTCCGGGGACTAGCGGGAAAGATACGCAGTATTTT. It yields the protein CASNPPGTSGKDTQYF.

This clone was seen a single time. This chain links TRBV6-1 with TRBJ1-1; D remains ambiguous. Germline V gives CDR1 MNHNS, CDR2 SASEGT. This CDR3 is 16 amino acids long. Trimming shortened V by 3 bases and J by 1 base, and 15 bases separated the two germline ends. CDR3 protein: CASSDARGIGNTEAFF. The CDR3 nucleotides read TGTGCCAGCAGTGATGCGAGAGGGATAGGGAACACTGAAGCTTTCTTT.

The chain carries TRBV9 and TRBJ2-5; TRBD2 agrees at 10 bases. This CDR3 has 16 residues. J gave up 4 bases and V 0 bases, and 6 bases lay outside the gene matches. The germline V gene encodes CDR1 SGDLS and CDR2 YYNGEE. As DNA, the CDR3 is TGTGCCAGCAGCGTAGGATTAGCGGGAGGTAGAGAGACCCAGTACTTC. Its protein is CASSVGLAGGRETQYF.

The chain is built from TRBV28 and TRBJ2-2, with D possibly being TRBD1 (5 bases). Trimming shortened V by 2 bases and J by 4 bases, and 11 bases separated the two germline ends. From germline, CDR1 is MDHEN and CDR2 SYDVKM. The CDR3 is 15 residues long. The CDR3 nucleotides are TGTGCCAGCAGTTTAGGGGCACGAGTCACCGGGGAGCTGTTTTTT. Amino acid sequence: CASSLGARVTGELFF.

The chain recombines TRBV4-2 with TRBJ2-3; 13 bases align to TRBD2. The junction had 8 bases not matched to a gene; V was cut back by 3 bases and J by 5 bases. This CDR3 is 17 amino acids long. Germline V gene sequence: CDR1 LGHNA, CDR2 YNFKEQ. CDR3 sequence reads: CASSHGTSGDLQDTQYF. As DNA, the CDR3 is TGTGCCAGCAGCCACGGGACTAGCGGGGACCTGCAAGATACGCAGTATTTT.

Here the CDR3 reads CASSGQVGGFEKLFF. DNA of the CDR3: TGCGCCAGCAGCGGCCAAGTGGGCGGGTTTGAAAAACTGTTTTTT. The rearrangement joins TRBV4-3 to TRBJ1-4; D is unclear. Trimming shortened V by 5 bases and J by 7 bases, and 17 bases separated the two germline ends. Germline V lookup: CDR1 LGHNA, CDR2 YSLEER. The CDR3 consists of 15 residues.

The chain uses TRBV27 and TRBJ1-1, with a weak D call TRBD1 (6 bases). The germline V and J ends were trimmed by 6 bases and 4 bases, with 18 bases remaining between them. The germline V gene has CDR1 MNHEY and CDR2 SMNVEV (reference sequence). The length of the CDR3 is 15 residues. CDR3 amino acids: CASRGGRQASTEAFF. CDR3 coding DNA: TGTGCCAGCAGGGGGGGGAGACAGGCGAGCACTGAAGCTTTCTTT.